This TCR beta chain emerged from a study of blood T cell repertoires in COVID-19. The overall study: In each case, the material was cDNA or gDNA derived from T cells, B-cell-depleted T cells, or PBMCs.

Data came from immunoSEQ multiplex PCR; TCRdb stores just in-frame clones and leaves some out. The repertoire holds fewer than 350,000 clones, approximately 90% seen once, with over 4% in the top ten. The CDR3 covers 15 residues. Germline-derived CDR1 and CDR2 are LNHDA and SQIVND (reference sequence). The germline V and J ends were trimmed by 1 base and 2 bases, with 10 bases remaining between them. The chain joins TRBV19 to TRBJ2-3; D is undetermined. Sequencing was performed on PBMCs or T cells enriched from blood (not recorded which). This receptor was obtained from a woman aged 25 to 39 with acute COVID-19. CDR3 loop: CASSIAGPHTDTQYF. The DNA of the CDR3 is TGTGCCAGTAGTATAGCCGGTCCTCACACAGATACGCAGTATTTT.